This note documents a single T cell receptor beta chain sequence. This entry comes from a study of shared clonotypes between healthy human individuals. Study-wide background: CD4 naive cells filled three plates per donor, CD4 memory three, CD8 naive two and CD8 memory one.

Trimming took 3 bases from V and 5 from J, leaving 22 bases between them. The length of the CDR3 is 16 residues. The germline V gene has CDR1 GTSNPN and CDR2 SVGIG (reference sequence). CD8 memory comprised CD45RO+ plus CCR7-negative CD45RA+ TemRA cells. Only in-frame clones appear in the TCRdb table, and some are missing; sequencing was by immunoSEQ multiplex PCR. The sample shows about 380,000 clones, around 96% of them seen only once. The chain carries TRBV30 and TRBJ2-5, with D perhaps TRBD1 (6 bases). This sequence was found in a man aged 25 to 40 in good health. Sequencing used memory CD8+ T cells sorted from blood. Stated subset: CD45RO+ cells pooled with CCR7-negative TemRA cells. CDR3 nucleotides: TGTGCCTGGAGAGTATTAGGCAGGGGTTTTCTGGAGACCCAGTACTTC. Its protein is CAWRVLGRGFLETQYF.